This TCR beta chain was recovered during a study of cytomegalovirus exposure and HLA in healthy donors. Germline V CDR1 and CDR2: MGHDK, SYGVNS. V lost 0 bases to trimming and J lost 9 bases, with 8 bases between them. The CDR3 runs 12 residues. Primers included in the PCR were 60 Vbeta and 13 Jbeta primers. Some clones are missing from TCRdb's copy, which holds only in-frame ones; the method was immunoSEQ multiplex PCR. The data contain 250,000 or so clones, 70% to 90% of them singletons. V usage is TRBV25-1 and J usage is TRBJ2-5, with D hard to call. The receptor's source is a woman in her sixties in good health and CMV-seropositive. Sequencing input: PBMCs. The CDR3 loop is CASSEYVLPQYF. DNA of the CDR3: TGTGCCAGCAGTGAATATGTTCTTCCCCAGTACTTC.